The next 2 T cell receptor beta chains were all read from a single sample in a study of OX40 agonist ivuxolimab in advanced cancers. Sequencing used immunoSEQ multiplex PCR; TCRdb keeps in-frame clones, though not all of them. The table has fewer than 50,000 clones, approximately 87% seen once. The sample consisted of CD4+ or CD8+ T cells sorted from blood, taken in a trial of the OX40 agonist ivuxolimab. The origin of the receptors is an adult with an advanced solid tumor such as melanoma, head and neck, liver or kidney cancer.

This sequence joins TRBV19 and TRBJ1-5; 10 nucleotides line up with TRBD1. Germline V lookup: CDR1 LNHDA, CDR2 SQIVND (reference sequence). The CDR3 spans 11 residues. Unmatched junction bases numbered 7, after V lost 7 bases and J lost 16 bases. The CDR3 DNA is TGTGCCAGTACCCGGGGACAGGGGCTCCATTTT. Amino acids: CASTRGQGLHF.

This clone was recorded only once. The chain combines TRBV7-2 with TRBJ2-1; D is undetermined. This CDR3 has 17 amino acids. V was shortened by 2 bases and J by 1 base, with 15 bases between the two germline ends. Germline V gene sequence: CDR1 SGHTA, CDR2 FQGNSA. CDR3 nucleotides: TGTGCCAGCAGCTTAACGTCGAGGTCGACTTCCTACAATGAGCAGTTCTTC. Protein sequence: CASSLTSRSTSYNEQFF.